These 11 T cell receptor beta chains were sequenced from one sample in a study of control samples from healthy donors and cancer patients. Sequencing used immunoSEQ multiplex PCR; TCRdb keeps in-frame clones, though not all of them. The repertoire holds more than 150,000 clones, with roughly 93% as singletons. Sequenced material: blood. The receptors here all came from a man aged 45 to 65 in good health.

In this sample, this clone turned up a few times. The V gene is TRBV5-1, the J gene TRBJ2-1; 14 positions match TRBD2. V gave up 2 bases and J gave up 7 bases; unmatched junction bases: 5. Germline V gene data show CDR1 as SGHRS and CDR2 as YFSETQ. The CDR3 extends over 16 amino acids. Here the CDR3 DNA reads TGCGCCAGCAGCTTCAGACTAGCGGGAGGGAAAAATGAGCAGTTCTTC. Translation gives CASSFRLAGGKNEQFF.

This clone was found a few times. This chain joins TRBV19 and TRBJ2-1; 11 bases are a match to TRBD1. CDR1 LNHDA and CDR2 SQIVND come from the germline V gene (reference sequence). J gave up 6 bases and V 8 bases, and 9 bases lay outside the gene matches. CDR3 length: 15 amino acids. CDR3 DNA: TGTGCCAGTCACCCCGGGACAGGGGGTTCCAATGAGCAGTTCTTC. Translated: CASHPGTGGSNEQFF.

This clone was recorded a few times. CDR3 in DNA: TGTGCCAGCAGCCTCCTGACAGGGGGCGGATCACCCCTCCACTTT. It specifies CASSLLTGGGSPLHF. The chain uses TRBV14 and TRBJ1-6; 10 bases agree with TRBD1. The germline V gene has CDR1 SGHDN and CDR2 FVKESK. V lost 4 bases, J lost 10 bases, and 7 bases stayed unmatched. This CDR3 has 15 amino acids.

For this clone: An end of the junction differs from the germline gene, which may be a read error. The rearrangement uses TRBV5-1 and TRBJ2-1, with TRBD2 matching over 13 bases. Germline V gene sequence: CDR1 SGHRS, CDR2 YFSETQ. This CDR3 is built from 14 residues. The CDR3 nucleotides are TGCGCCAGCAGCTCAGTTGGACTAGCGGGAGTAGGGATCTTC. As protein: CASSSVGLAGVGIF.

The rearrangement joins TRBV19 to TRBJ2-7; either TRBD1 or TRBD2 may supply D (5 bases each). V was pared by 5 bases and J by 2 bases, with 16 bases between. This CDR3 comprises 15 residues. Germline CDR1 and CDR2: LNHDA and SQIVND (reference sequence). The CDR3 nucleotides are TGTGCCAGTAGTTTTCAGGGTACGAGGGCCTACGAGCAGTACTTC. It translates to CASSFQGTRAYEQYF.

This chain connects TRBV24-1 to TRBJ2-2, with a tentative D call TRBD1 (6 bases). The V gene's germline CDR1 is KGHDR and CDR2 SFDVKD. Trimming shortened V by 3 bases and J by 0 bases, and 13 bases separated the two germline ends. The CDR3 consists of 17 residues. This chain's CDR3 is CATSDDRGIANTGELFF. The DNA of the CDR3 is TGTGCCACCAGTGATGATAGGGGGATAGCGAACACCGGGGAGCTGTTTTTT.

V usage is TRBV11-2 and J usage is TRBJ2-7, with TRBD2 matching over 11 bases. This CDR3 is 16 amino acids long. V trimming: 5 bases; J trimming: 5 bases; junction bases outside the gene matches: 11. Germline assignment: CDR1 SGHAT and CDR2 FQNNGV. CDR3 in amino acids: CASSPMTSGISHEQYF. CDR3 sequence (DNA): TGTGCCAGCAGCCCAATGACTAGCGGGATTTCTCACGAGCAGTACTTC. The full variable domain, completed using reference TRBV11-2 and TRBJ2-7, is EAGVAQSPRYKIIEKRQSVAFWCNPISGHATLYWYQQILGQGPKLLIQFQNNGVVDDSQLPKDRFSAERLKGVDSTLKIQPAKLEDSAVYLCASSPMTSGISHEQYFGPGTRLTVT.

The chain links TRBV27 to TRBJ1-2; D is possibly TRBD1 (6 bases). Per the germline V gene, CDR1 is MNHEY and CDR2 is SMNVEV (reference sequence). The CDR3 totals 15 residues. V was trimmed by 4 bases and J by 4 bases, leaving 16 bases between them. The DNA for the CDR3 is TGTGCCAGCAGTTCGACAGGCACGCGGGGCTATGGCTACACCTTC. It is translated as CASSSTGTRGYGYTF.

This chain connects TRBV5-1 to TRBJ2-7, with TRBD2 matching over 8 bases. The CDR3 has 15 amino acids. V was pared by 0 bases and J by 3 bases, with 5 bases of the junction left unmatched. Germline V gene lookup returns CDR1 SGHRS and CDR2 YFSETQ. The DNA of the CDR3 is TGCGCCAGCAGCTTGGACCTAGCGGGCTACTACGAGCAGTACTTC. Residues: CASSLDLAGYYEQYF. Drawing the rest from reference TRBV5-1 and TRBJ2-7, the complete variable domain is KAGVTQTPRYLIKTRGQQVTLSCSPISGHRSVSWYQQTPGQGLQFLFEYFSETQRNKGNFPGRFSGRQFSNSRSEMNVSTLELGDSALYLCASSLDLAGYYEQYFGPGTRLTVT.

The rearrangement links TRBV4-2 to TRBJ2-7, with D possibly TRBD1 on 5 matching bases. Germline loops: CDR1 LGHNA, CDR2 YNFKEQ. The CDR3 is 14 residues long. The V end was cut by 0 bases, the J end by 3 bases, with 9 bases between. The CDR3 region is CASSQDRQGYEQYF. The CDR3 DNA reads TGTGCCAGCAGCCAAGATCGGCAGGGCTACGAGCAGTACTTC.

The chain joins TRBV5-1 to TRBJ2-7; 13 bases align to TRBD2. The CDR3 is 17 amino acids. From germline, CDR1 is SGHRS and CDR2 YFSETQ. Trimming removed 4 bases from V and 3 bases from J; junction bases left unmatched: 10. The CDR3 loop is CASSRGTSGTKSYEQYF. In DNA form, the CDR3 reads TGCGCCAGCAGCCGGGGGACTAGCGGGACTAAAAGCTACGAGCAGTACTTC.